The 24 T cell receptor beta chains reported below all come from one sample, sequenced in a study of control samples from healthy donors and cancer patients. Clones were sequenced by immunoSEQ multiplex PCR, and TCRdb holds only the in-frame ones, with some missing. This table holds over 100,000 clones, around 89% found once. The sample taken for sequencing was blood. These receptors were obtained from a woman aged 50 to 65 in good health.

This chain connects TRBV6-4 to TRBJ2-2; D is possibly TRBD1 (5 bases). The germline V and J ends were trimmed by 0 bases and 1 base, with 9 bases remaining between them. Germline V lookup: CDR1 MRHNA, CDR2 SNTAGT. The CDR3 length is 16 residues. In nucleotides, the CDR3 is TGTGCCAGCAGTGACTCCGACAGCATGAACACCGGGGAGCTGTTTTTT. Encoded protein: CASSDSDSMNTGELFF.

The CDR3 sequence is CASTDRGTSEVEQFF. CDR3 coding DNA: TGTGCCAGCACCGACCGGGGGACTAGCGAGGTTGAGCAGTTCTTC. The V call is TRBV6-6, the J call TRBJ2-1; TRBD2 agrees at 10 bases. The CDR3 consists of 15 residues. Germline values: CDR1 MNHNY, CDR2 SVGAGI (reference sequence). V trimming: 7 bases; J trimming: 9 bases; junction bases outside the gene matches: 12.

The chain links TRBV4-3 to TRBJ1-6; perhaps TRBD1 as D (6 bases). Germline V gene sequence: CDR1 LGHNA, CDR2 YSLEER. This CDR3 contains 16 residues. The ends were cut back, 5 bases at V and 7 bases at J, with 18 bases in the middle. This chain's CDR3 is CASSKWGRGGNSPLHF. The CDR3 nucleotides are TGCGCCAGCAGCAAGTGGGGGCGGGGCGGGAATTCACCCCTCCACTTT.

V usage is TRBV5-1 and J usage is TRBJ2-1, with D hard to call. V lost 7 bases and J 6 bases, leaving 14 bases between the germline ends. The CDR3 totals 13 residues. The germline V gene encodes CDR1 SGHRS and CDR2 YFSETQ. Here the CDR3 reads CASRPGLVNEQFF. DNA of the CDR3: TGCGCCAGCCGGCCAGGATTAGTCAATGAGCAGTTCTTC.

The CDR3 protein is CASSLVRGRGSFNEKLFF. The CDR3 nucleotides read TGTGCCAGCAGCTTGGTCCGGGGGCGAGGTAGCTTTAATGAAAAACTGTTTTTT. This chain joins TRBV5-6 and TRBJ1-4; TRBD1 is a possible D gene (6 bases). Trimming removed 0 bases at V and 4 bases at J, with 19 bases between. The germline V gene has CDR1 SGHDT and CDR2 YYEEEE. The CDR3 runs 18 residues.

This sequence joins TRBV19 and TRBJ2-1; D gene uncertain. CDR3 length equals 13 residues. Trimming cost V 7 bases and J 8 bases, with 15 bases left between them. Germline V gene sequence: CDR1 LNHDA, CDR2 SQIVND (reference sequence). This chain's CDR3 is CASNPIPGDEQFF. CDR3 nucleotide sequence: TGTGCCAGTAATCCCATCCCGGGCGATGAGCAGTTCTTC.

This clone was recorded only once. This rearrangement joins TRBV10-3 to TRBJ1-1; no clear D gene. Trimming took 3 bases from V and 1 from J, leaving 9 bases between them. This CDR3 is 14 amino acids long. Germline loops: CDR1 ENHRY, CDR2 SYGVKD. CDR3 nucleotide sequence: TGTGCCATCAGTGAAGGTCCGTGGAACACTGAAGCTTTCTTT. Protein product: CAISEGPWNTEAFF.

The V gene is TRBV6-6, the J gene TRBJ1-1; the D is unclear. CDR3 length equals 13 residues. Germline CDR1 reads MNHNY; CDR2 reads SVGAGI (reference sequence). Trimming pared 2 bases from V and 1 base from J, leaving 5 bases between. CDR3 bases: TGTGCCAGCAGTTACGACGCGAACACTGAAGCTTTCTTT. This translates into CASSYDANTEAFF.

The chain recombines TRBV27 with TRBJ2-1, with D possibly matching TRBD1 (5 bases). The CDR3 has 13 residues. With 2 bases removed from V and 6 bases from J, the gap between germline ends came to 8 bases. CDR1 and CDR2 (germline): MNHEY, SMNVEV (reference sequence). As DNA, the CDR3 is TGTGCCAGCAGTTTACAGGGCCCCAATGAGCAGTTCTTC. Protein sequence: CASSLQGPNEQFF.

The V gene is TRBV29-1, the J gene TRBJ2-3; D call uncertain. V lost 0 bases and J lost 8, with 3 bases in between. Germline V lookup: CDR1 SQVTM, CDR2 ANQGSEA. The CDR3 runs to 10 residues. The CDR3 loop reads CSVEETTQYF. The DNA for the CDR3 is TGCAGCGTTGAAGAGACTACGCAGTATTTT.

The chain recombines TRBV29-1 with TRBJ1-5, with TRBD1 matching over 8 bases. CDR1 is SQVTM, CDR2 ANQGSEA, per germline. V was pared by 5 bases and J by 7 bases, with 7 bases of the junction left unmatched. The CDR3 is 13 residues long. The CDR3 loop reads CSVKKTGDQPQHF. CDR3 nucleotides: TGCAGCGTTAAGAAGACAGGGGACCAGCCCCAGCATTTT.

V usage is TRBV7-2 and J usage is TRBJ1-6; D not certain. CDR1 is SGHTA and CDR2 is FQGNSA in the germline V gene. V was pared by 2 bases and J by 8 bases, with 4 bases between. The CDR3 totals 12 residues. CDR3 bases: TGTGCCAGCAGCTTAACGGATTCACCCCTCCACTTT. Encoded protein: CASSLTDSPLHF. The variable domain in full, with the rest retrieved from reference TRBV7-2 and TRBJ1-6, is GAGVSQSPSNKVTEKGKDVELRCDPISGHTALYWYRQSLGQGLEFLIYFQGNSAPDKSGLPSDRFSAERTGGSVSTLTIQRTQQEDSAVYLCASSLTDSPLHFGNGTRLTVT.

The chain couples TRBV12-5 to TRBJ2-3; 7 nucleotides match TRBD2. The ends lost 3 bases at V and 3 bases at J; junction bases unmatched: 15. The CDR3 covers 18 residues. CDR1 LGHNT and CDR2 FRNRAP come from the germline V gene. CDR3 loop: CASGFGFVGRVETDTQYF. As DNA, the CDR3 is TGTGCTAGTGGTTTTGGATTTGTGGGGAGGGTAGAGACAGATACGCAGTATTTT.

In nucleotides, the CDR3 is TGTGCCAGCAGCTCCAATCGCATGAACACCGGGGAGCTGTTTTTT. It codes for CASSSNRMNTGELFF. The chain employs TRBV11-1 and TRBJ2-2; no clear D. The V gene lost 4 bases and the J gene lost 1 base, with 10 bases spanning the gap. Per the germline V gene, CDR1 is SGHAT and CDR2 is FQDESV (reference sequence). The CDR3 loop spans 15 amino acids.

The chain combines TRBV3-1 (or the pseudogene TRBV3-2) with TRBJ2-1; 7 nucleotides align to TRBD2. CDR1 and CDR2 from the germline V gene are LGHDT and YNNKEL (reference sequence). The ends lost 5 bases at V and 15 bases at J; junction bases unmatched: 7. The CDR3 has 11 residues. CDR3 nucleotides: TGTGCCAGCAGCGCGAGCGGGAAGGCGTTCTTC. This sequence encodes CASSASGKAFF.

J is TRBJ1-2 and V is TRBV28; 9 nucleotides match TRBD1. Unmatched junction bases numbered 10, after V lost 5 bases and J lost 3 bases. Germline-derived CDR1 and CDR2 are MDHEN and SYDVKM. The CDR3 runs 16 residues. CDR3 amino acids: CASSAQTGGADYGYTF. In nucleotides, the CDR3 is TGTGCCAGCAGTGCCCAAACAGGGGGCGCGGACTATGGCTACACCTTC.

The chain combines TRBV7-9 with TRBJ2-5; 8 positions match TRBD1. V gave up 3 bases and J gave up 4 bases; unmatched junction bases: 10. CDR3 length equals 16 residues. Germline values: CDR1 SEHNR, CDR2 FQNEAQ (reference sequence). CDR3 protein: CASSFGRGPGGETQYF. The CDR3 DNA reads TGTGCCAGCAGCTTTGGCAGGGGGCCAGGGGGAGAGACCCAGTACTTC. Together with reference TRBV7-9 and TRBJ2-5, the CDR3 gives the full variable domain: DTGVSQNPRHKITKRGQNVTFRCDPISEHNRLYWYRQTLGQGPEFLTYFQNEAQLEKSRLLSDRFSAERPKGSFSTLEIQRTEQGDSAMYLCASSFGRGPGGETQYFGPGTRLLVL.

The genes are TRBV5-1 and TRBJ1-1, with D maybe TRBD1 (6 bases). This CDR3 contains 12 residues. Trimming took off 0 bases at V and 7 bases at J, with 7 bases between the two ends. Germline V gene lookup returns CDR1 SGHRS and CDR2 YFSETQ. DNA for the CDR3: TGCGCCAGCAGCTTGGAGGGGGGTGAAGCTTTCTTT. It yields the protein CASSLEGGEAFF. The full variable domain, with the rest looked up from reference TRBV5-1 and TRBJ1-1, is KAGVTQTPRYLIKTRGQQVTLSCSPISGHRSVSWYQQTPGQGLQFLFEYFSETQRNKGNFPGRFSGRQFSNSRSEMNVSTLELGDSALYLCASSLEGGEAFFGQGTRLTVV.

A single count supports this clone. The J gene is TRBJ2-7, the V gene TRBV6-6; no definite D call. Germline V gene data show CDR1 as MNHNY and CDR2 as SVGAGI (reference sequence). The CDR3 spans 13 residues. The ends were cut back, 6 bases at V and 0 bases at J, with 9 bases in the middle. DNA of the CDR3: TGTGCCAGCAGCCAACCTGGCTCCTACGAGCAGTACTTC. Its translation is CASSQPGSYEQYF.

A note on this clone: Other DNA sequences from this sample encode an identical CDR3 as well. The chain couples TRBV4-3 to TRBJ1-6; the match to TRBD1 covers 7 bases. CDR1 and CDR2 (germline): LGHNA, YSLEER. The CDR3 spans 15 residues. The ends lost 2 bases at V and 7 bases at J; junction bases unmatched: 5. The CDR3 here is CASSQTGTVNSPLHF. In nucleotides, the CDR3 is TGCGCCAGCAGCCAAACCGGGACAGTGAATTCACCCCTCCACTTT.

The chain carries TRBV19 and TRBJ2-5; no reliable D call. The CDR3 has 11 residues. Germline CDR1 LNHDA, CDR2 SQIVND (reference sequence). Trimming took 8 bases from V and 5 from J, leaving 9 bases between them. The CDR3 coding sequence is TGTGCCAGTGCCCTGGGGGAGACCCAGTACTTC. This encodes CASALGETQYF. The whole variable domain, remainder taken from reference TRBV19 and TRBJ2-5, is DGGITQSPKYLFRKEGQNVTLSCEQNLNHDAMYWYRQDPGQGLRLIYYSQIVNDFQKGDIAEGYSVSREKKESFPLTVTSAQKNPTAFYLCASALGETQYFGPGTRLLVL.

This chain uses TRBV6-4 with TRBJ1-1; 7 positions agree with TRBD1. CDR1 and CDR2 from the germline V gene are MRHNA and SNTAGT. This CDR3 has 13 residues. Losses at the gene ends were 5 bases for V and 3 bases for J; bases not matched to a gene: 3. The CDR3 nucleotides are TGTGCCAGCAGTCGTCAGGGGGACACTGAAGCTTTCTTT. Amino acid sequence: CASSRQGDTEAFF.

As regards this clone: Other DNA sequences in the sample encode the same CDR3. The chain has TRBV12-3 or TRBV12-4 and TRBJ2-5; no clear D. The CDR3 extends over 11 amino acids. V lost 3 bases and J lost 5, with 4 bases in between. The CDR3 nucleotides are TGTGCCAGCAGTTTTAGGGAGACCCAGTACTTC. It encodes CASSFRETQYF.

The gene calls are TRBV11-3 and TRBJ2-1; D remains ambiguous. The V and J ends lost 5 bases and 5 bases respectively, with 13 bases between them. Germline CDR1 is SGHNT and CDR2 is YENEEA. The CDR3 loop spans 14 amino acids. The CDR3 bases are TGTGCCAGCAGCACATTAGACGGACACAATGAGCAGTTCTTC. Translating it yields CASSTLDGHNEQFF. The full variable domain, completed using reference TRBV11-3 and TRBJ2-1, is EAGVVQSPRYKIIEKKQPVAFWCNPISGHNTLYWYLQNLGQGPELLIRYENEEAVDDSQLPKDRFSAERLKGVDSTLKIQPAELGDSAVYLCASSTLDGHNEQFFGPGTRLTVL.